These T cell receptor beta chains were read from a single sample in a study of molecular identifiers for immune sequencing clone quantification. TCRdb processed the PCR reads anew with MiXCR; each CDR3 protein has one entry. The sample has approximately 40,000 distinct CDR3 sequences, 20% to 25% seen once. The specimen was naive CD8+ T cells from blood, with Jurkat cell RNA spiked in. The receptors derive from a human donor in good health. Some libraries in this study had Jurkat cell RNA spiked in. The CDR3 runs from the conserved cysteine through the conserved F or W. The D gene is left open where the match is weak. Expanded clones are given a class, and other clones once, few, many or no size at all.

clone_size,d_call,v_call,j_call,cdr3_nt,cdr3_aa
many,NA,TRBV20-1,TRBJ1-2,TGCAGTGCTAGAGATCTCGCGGGGAACCGGGAGGAGCGGTATGGCTACACCTTC,CSARDLAGNREERYGYTF
many,NA,TRBV20-1,TRBJ2-7,TGCAGTGCTAGAGAGCCCGGGTACCGGCCCTACGAGCAGTACTTC,CSAREPGYRPYEQYF
NA,TRBD2,TRBV7-6,TRBJ2-7,TGTGCCAGCAGCAAGACTAGCGGGGGGACCTACGAGCAGTACTTC,CASSKTSGGTYEQYF
NA,NA,TRBV6-2/TRBV6-3,TRBJ1-2,TGTGCCAGCAGTTACTTGAGTCGACTTGGATCGGGCTACACCTTC,CASSYLSRLGSGYTF
many,TRBD2,TRBV4-1,TRBJ2-3,TGCGCCAGCAGCCCCCCCGGCGGTAGCGGGGGGGCGACAGATACGCAGTATTTT,CASSPPGGSGGATDTQYF
many,NA,TRBV4-1,TRBJ2-7,TGCGCCAGCAGCCAAGGACCGGTAGGGGAGCAGTACTTC,CASSQGPVGEQYF
many,NA,TRBV4-3,TRBJ1-1,TGCGCCAGCAGTATAAACAGAGCTTCGAACACTGAAGCTTTCTTT,CASSINRASNTEAFF
many,TRBD1,TRBV5-5,TRBJ2-7,TGTGCCAGCAGCTGGACCCCGACAGGGATCTACGAGCAGTACTTC,CASSWTPTGIYEQYF
NA,TRBD2,TRBV7-3,TRBJ2-5,TGTGCCAGTAGCCACACTAGCGGGAGGGCCCCAGAGACCCAGTACTTC,CASSHTSGRAPETQYF
NA,NA,TRBV28,TRBJ1-4,TGTGCCAGCAGTTACACACCAGGGGTAGAGGCTAAAAAACTGTTTTTT,CASSYTPGVEAKKLFF
many,NA,TRBV12-3/TRBV12-4,TRBJ2-3,TGTGCCAGCAGTCCGCCGACTCGCCAAAGCACAGATACGCAGTATTTT,CASSPPTRQSTDTQYF
many,NA,TRBV5-1,TRBJ1-1,TGCGCCAGCAGTCGGGGGCTAGAAACTGAAGCTTTCTTT,CASSRGLETEAFF
many,NA,TRBV12-3/TRBV12-4,TRBJ2-4,TGTGCCAGCAGTTTGTCCGGGGGTTTGGCCAAAAACATTCAGTACTTC,CASSLSGGLAKNIQYF
many,TRBD2,TRBV11-2,TRBJ2-1,TGTGCCAGCAGCCAACCCGATGGGCTAGCGGGGGGGCCCGCCGCCTACAATGAGCAGTTCTTC,CASSQPDGLAGGPAAYNEQFF
many,TRBD2,TRBV6-2/TRBV6-3,TRBJ2-3,TGTGCCAGCAGTTACAGCGCTAGCGGGGGATCCACAGATACGCAGTATTTT,CASSYSASGGSTDTQYF
many,NA,TRBV5-5,TRBJ2-7,TGTGCCAGCAGCTCCCCTTCCTACGAGCAGTACTTC,CASSSPSYEQYF
many,NA,TRBV20-1,TRBJ1-1,TGCAGTGCCCAGGGTTTAAACACTGAAGCTTTCTTT,CSAQGLNTEAFF
many,NA,TRBV7-9,TRBJ1-1,TGTGCCAGCAGCATAACTGAAGCTTTCTTT,CASSITEAFF
NA,NA,TRBV11-2,TRBJ2-7,TGTGCCAGCAGCTTAGTTACTTCATCCTATTACGAGCAGTACTTC,CASSLVTSSYYEQYF
many,TRBD1,TRBV12-3/TRBV12-4,TRBJ2-7,TGTGCCAGCAGGCCACGGACAGGGAGAATGTACGAGCAGTACTTC,CASRPRTGRMYEQYF
many,NA,TRBV29-1,TRBJ1-2,TGCAGCGTTTATACGACGGGAGGCGCGGACTATGGCTACACCTTC,CSVYTTGGADYGYTF
many,NA,TRBV9,TRBJ1-4,TGTGCCAGCAGCGTGAATAGCGGTGAAAAACTGTTTTTT,CASSVNSGEKLFF
many,NA,TRBV7-9,TRBJ2-7,TGTGCCAGCAGCCCAACGGTACAGCCCTACGAGCAGTACTTC,CASSPTVQPYEQYF
few,TRBD1,TRBV27,TRBJ2-4,TGTGCCAGCAGGGGGACAGCGAACATTCAGTACTTC,CASRGTANIQYF
few,NA,TRBV4-3,TRBJ1-5,TGCGCCAGCAGCCAAGAGATATTATCGACAGAGAATCAGCCCCAGCATTTT,CASSQEILSTENQPQHF
many,NA,TRBV9,TRBJ1-5,TGTGCCAGCAGCGTAGGAGGGGGGACGCAGCCCCAGCATTTT,CASSVGGGTQPQHF